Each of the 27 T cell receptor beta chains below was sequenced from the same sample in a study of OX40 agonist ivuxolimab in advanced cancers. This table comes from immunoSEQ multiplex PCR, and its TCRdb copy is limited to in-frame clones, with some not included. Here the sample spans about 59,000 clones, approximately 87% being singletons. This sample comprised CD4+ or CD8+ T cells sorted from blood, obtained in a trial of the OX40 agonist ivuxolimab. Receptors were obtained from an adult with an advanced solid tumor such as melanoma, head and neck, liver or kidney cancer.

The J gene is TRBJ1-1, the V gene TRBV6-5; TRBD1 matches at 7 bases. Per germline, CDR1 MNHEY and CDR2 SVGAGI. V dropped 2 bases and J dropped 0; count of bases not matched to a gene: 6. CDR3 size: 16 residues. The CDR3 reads CASSYGQESMNTEAFF. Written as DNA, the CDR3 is TGTGCCAGCAGTTACGGACAGGAAAGTATGAACACTGAAGCTTTCTTT.

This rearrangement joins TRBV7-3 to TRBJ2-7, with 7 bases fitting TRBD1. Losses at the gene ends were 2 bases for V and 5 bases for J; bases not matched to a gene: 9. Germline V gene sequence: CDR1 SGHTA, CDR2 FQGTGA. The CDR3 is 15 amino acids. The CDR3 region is CASSLVADRYDEQYF. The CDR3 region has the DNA TGTGCCAGCAGCTTAGTCGCGGACAGGTACGACGAGCAGTACTTC.

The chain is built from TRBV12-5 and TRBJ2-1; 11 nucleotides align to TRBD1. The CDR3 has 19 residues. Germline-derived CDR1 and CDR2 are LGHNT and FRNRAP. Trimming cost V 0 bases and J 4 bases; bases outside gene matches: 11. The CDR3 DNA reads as TGTGCTAGTGGTTTGGTATTAGTCCTCGGGACAGGGGGTTACAATGAGCAGTTCTTC. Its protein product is CASGLVLVLGTGGYNEQFF.

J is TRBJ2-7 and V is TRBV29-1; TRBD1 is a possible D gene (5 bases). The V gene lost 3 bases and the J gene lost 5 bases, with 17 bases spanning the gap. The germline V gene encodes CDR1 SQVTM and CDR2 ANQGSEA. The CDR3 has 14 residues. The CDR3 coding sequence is TGCAGCGTTGATGGGTTGATAGGGGTCGACGAGCAGTACTTC. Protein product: CSVDGLIGVDEQYF.

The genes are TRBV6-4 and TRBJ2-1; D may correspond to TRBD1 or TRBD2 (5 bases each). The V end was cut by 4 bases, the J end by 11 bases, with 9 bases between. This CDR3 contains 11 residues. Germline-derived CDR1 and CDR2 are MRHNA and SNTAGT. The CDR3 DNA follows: TGTGCCAGCAGTGTGGGGGATCAGCAGTTCTTC. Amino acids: CASSVGDQQFF.

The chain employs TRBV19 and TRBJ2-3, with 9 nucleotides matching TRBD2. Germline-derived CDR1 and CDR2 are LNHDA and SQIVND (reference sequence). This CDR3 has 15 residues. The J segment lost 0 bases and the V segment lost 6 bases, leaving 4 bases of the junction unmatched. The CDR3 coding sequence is TGTGCCAGTAGGACTAGCGGTTTTAGCACAGATACGCAGTATTTT. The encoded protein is CASRTSGFSTDTQYF.

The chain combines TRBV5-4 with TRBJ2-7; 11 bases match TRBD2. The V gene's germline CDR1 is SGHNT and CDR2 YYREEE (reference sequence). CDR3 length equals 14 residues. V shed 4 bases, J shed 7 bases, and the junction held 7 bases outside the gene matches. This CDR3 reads CASSIAGGPVEQYF. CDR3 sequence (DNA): TGTGCCAGCAGCATAGCGGGAGGGCCGGTGGAGCAGTACTTC.

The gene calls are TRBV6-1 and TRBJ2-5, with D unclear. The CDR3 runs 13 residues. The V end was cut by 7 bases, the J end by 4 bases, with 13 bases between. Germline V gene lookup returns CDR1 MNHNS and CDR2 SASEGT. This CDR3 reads CASTEPGRETQYF. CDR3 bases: TGTGCCAGCACTGAGCCAGGTCGAGAGACCCAGTACTTC.

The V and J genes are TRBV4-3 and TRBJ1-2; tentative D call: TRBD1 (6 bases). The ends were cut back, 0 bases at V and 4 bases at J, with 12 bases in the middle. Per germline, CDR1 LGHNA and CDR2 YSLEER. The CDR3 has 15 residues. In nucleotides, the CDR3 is TGCGCCAGCAGCCAAGACCTCGCCAGGGGCTATGGCTACACCTTC. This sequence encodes CASSQDLARGYGYTF.

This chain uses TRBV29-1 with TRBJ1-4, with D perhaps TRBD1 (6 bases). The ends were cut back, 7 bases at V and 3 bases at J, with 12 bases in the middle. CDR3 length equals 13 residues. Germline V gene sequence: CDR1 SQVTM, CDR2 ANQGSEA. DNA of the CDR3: TGCAGCGCTAAACAGGGTCCTAATGAAAAACTGTTTTTT. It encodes CSAKQGPNEKLFF.

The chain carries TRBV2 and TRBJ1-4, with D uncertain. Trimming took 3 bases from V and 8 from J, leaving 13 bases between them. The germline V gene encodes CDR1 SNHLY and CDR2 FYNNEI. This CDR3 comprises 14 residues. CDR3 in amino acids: CASSDPWSWEKLFF. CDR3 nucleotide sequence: TGTGCCAGCAGTGACCCCTGGTCTTGGGAAAAACTGTTTTTT.

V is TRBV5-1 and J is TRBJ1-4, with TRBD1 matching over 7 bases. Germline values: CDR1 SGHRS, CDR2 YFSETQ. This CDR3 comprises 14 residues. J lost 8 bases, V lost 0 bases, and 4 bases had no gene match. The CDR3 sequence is CASSLGQGNEKLFF. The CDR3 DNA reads TGCGCCAGCAGCTTGGGACAGGGCAACGAAAAACTGTTTTTT.

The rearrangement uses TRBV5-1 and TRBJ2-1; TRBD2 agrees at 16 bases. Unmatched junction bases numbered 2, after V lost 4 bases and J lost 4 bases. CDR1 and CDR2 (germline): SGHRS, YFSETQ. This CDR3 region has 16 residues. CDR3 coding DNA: TGCGCCAGCAGCAAGGGACTAGCGGGAGGGTACAATGAGCAGTTCTTC. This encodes CASSKGLAGGYNEQFF.

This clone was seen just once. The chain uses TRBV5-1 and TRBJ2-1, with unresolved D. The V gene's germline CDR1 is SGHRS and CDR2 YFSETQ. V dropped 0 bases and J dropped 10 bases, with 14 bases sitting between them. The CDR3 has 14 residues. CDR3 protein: CASSLEHGLLEQFF. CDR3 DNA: TGCGCCAGCAGCTTGGAACACGGCCTCTTGGAGCAGTTCTTC.

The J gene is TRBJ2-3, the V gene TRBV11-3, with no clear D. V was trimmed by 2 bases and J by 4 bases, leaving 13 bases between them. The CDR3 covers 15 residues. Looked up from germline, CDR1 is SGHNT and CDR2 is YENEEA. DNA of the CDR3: TGTGCCAGCAGCTTATCATCCGTAAACGCAGATACGCAGTATTTT. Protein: CASSLSSVNADTQYF.

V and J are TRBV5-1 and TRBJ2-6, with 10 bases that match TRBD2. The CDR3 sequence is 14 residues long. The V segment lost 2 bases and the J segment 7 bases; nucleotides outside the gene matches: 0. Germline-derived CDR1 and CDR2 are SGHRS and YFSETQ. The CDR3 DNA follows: TGCGCCAGCAGCTTACTAGCGGGAGCCAACGTCCTGACTTTC. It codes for CASSLLAGANVLTF. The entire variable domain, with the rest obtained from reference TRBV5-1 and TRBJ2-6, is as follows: KAGVTQTPRYLIKTRGQQVTLSCSPISGHRSVSWYQQTPGQGLQFLFEYFSETQRNKGNFPGRFSGRQFSNSRSEMNVSTLELGDSALYLCASSLLAGANVLTFGAGSRLTVL.

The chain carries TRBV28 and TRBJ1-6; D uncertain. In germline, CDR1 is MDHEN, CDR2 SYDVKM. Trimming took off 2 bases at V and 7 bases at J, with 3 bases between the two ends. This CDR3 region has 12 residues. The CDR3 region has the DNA TGTGCCAGCAGTTTAATGAATTCACCCCTCCACTTT. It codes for CASSLMNSPLHF.

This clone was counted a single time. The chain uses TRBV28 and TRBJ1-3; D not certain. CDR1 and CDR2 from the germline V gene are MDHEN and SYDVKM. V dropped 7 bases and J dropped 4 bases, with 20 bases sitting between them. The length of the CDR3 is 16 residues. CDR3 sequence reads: CASTPAALRPGNTIYF. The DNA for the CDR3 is TGTGCCAGCACCCCCGCCGCCCTACGACCCGGAAACACCATATATTTT.

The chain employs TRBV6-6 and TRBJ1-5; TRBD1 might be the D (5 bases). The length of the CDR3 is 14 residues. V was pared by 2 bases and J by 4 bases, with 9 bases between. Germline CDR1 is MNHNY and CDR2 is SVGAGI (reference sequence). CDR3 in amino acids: CASSYRDLNQPQHF. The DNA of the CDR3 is TGTGCCAGCAGTTACCGGGACCTTAATCAGCCCCAGCATTTT.

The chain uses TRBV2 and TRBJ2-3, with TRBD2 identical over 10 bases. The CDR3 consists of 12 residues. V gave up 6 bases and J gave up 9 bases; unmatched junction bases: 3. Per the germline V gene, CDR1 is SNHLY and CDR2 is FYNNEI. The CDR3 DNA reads TGTGCCAGCAGCTCACTAGCGGGAACGCAGTATTTT. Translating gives CASSSLAGTQYF.

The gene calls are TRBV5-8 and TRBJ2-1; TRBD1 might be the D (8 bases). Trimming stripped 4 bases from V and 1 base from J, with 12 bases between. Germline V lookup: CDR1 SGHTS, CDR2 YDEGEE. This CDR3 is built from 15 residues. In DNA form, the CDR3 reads TGTGCCAGCAGCCTACAGGGGGGGTCCTACAATGAGCAGTTCTTC. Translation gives CASSLQGGSYNEQFF.

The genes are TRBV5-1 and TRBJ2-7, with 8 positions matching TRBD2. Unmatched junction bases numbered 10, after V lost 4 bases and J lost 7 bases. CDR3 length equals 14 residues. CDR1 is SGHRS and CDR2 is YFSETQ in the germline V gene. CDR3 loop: CASSPGGQGEEQYF. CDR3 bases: TGCGCCAGCAGCCCGGGAGGGCAGGGTGAGGAGCAGTACTTC. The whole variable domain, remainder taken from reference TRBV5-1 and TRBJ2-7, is KAGVTQTPRYLIKTRGQQVTLSCSPISGHRSVSWYQQTPGQGLQFLFEYFSETQRNKGNFPGRFSGRQFSNSRSEMNVSTLELGDSALYLCASSPGGQGEEQYFGPGTRLTVT.

The CDR3 bases are TGTGCCTGGAGACACCTGAAGGATGAAAAACTGTTTTTT. It is translated as CAWRHLKDEKLFF. This sequence joins TRBV30 and TRBJ1-4; no reliable D call. Germline lookup yields CDR1 GTSNPN and CDR2 SVGIG (reference sequence). The CDR3 is made up of 13 amino acids. V lost 3 bases and J lost 6, with 11 bases in between.

The CDR3 sequence is CASSFGQGIDYGYTF. The CDR3 coding sequence is TGTGCCAGCAGCTTTGGTCAGGGGATCGACTATGGCTACACCTTC. The V call is TRBV7-9, the J call TRBJ1-2; TRBD1 is a possible D gene (6 bases). The length of the CDR3 is 15 residues. Germline V gene lookup returns CDR1 SEHNR and CDR2 FQNEAQ (reference sequence). V lost 3 bases, J lost 3 bases, and 14 bases lay in between.

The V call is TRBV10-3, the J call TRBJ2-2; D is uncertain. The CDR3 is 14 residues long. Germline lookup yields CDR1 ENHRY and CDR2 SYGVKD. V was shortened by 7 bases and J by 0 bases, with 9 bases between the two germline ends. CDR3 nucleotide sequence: TGTGCCATCAAGGGCAGGACGAACACCGGGGAGCTGTTTTTT. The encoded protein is CAIKGRTNTGELFF.

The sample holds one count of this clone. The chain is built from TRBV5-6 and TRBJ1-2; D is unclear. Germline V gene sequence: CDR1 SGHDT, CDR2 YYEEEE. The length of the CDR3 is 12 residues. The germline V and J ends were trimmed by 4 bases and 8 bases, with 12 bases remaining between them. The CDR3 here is CASSTRTGGYTF. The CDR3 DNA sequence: TGTGCCAGCAGCACCAGGACGGGAGGCTACACCTTC.

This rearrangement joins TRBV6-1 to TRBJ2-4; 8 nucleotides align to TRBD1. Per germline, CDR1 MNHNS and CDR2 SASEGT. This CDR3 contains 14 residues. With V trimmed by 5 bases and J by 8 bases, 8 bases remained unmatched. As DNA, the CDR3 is TGTGCCAGCAGTCCCAGGACAGGGTGGGACATTCAGTACTTC. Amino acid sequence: CASSPRTGWDIQYF.